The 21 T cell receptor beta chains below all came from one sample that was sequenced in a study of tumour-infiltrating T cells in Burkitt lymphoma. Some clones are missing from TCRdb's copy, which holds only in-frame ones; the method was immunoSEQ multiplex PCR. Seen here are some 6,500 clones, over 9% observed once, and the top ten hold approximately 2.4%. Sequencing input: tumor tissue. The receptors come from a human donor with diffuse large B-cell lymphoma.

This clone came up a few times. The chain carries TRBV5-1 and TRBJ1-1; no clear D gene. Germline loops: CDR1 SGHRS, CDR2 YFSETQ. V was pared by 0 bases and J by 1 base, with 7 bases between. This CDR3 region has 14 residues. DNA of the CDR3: TGCGCCAGCAGCTTGGGATTGCCGAACACTGAAGCTTTCTTT. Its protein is CASSLGLPNTEAFF.

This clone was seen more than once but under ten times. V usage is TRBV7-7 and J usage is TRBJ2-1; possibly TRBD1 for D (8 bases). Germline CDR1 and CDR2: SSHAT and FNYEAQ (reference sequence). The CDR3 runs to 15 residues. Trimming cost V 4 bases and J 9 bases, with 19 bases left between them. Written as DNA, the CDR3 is TGTGCCAGCAGCTGGGGGGGGACAGGAGGAGGTGAGCAGTTCTTC. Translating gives CASSWGGTGGGEQFF.

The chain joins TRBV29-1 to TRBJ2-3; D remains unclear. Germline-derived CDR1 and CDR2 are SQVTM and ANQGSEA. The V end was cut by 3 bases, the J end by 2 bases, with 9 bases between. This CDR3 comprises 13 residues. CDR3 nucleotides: TGCAGCGTTGACGGAGCCTACACAGATACGCAGTATTTT. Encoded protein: CSVDGAYTDTQYF.

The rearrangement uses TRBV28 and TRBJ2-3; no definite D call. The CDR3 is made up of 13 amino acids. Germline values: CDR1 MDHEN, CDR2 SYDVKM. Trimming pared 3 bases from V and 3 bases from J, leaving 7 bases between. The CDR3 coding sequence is TGTGCCAGCAGTTTGCTGAGGACAGATACGCAGTATTTT. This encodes CASSLLRTDTQYF.

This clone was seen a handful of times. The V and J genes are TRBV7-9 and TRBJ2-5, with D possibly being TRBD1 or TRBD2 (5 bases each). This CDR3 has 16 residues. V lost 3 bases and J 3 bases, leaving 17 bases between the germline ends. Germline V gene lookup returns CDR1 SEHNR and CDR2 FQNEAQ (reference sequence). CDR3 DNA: TGTGCCAGCAGCTTGGACGGGGCCCTGGGGAAAGAGACCCAGTACTTC. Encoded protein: CASSLDGALGKETQYF.

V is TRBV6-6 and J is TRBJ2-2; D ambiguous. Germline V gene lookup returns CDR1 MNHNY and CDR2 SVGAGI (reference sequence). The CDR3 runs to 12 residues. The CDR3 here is CAYKLNTGELFF. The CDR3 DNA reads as TGTGCTTATAAACTGAACACCGGGGAGCTGTTTTTT.

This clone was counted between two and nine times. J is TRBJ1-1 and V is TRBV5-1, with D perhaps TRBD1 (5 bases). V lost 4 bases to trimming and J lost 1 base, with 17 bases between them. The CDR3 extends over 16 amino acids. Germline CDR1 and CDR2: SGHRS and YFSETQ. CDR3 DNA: TGCGCCAGCAGCCTACTTTTTTGGACACCGAACACTGAAGCTTTCTTT. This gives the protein CASSLLFWTPNTEAFF.

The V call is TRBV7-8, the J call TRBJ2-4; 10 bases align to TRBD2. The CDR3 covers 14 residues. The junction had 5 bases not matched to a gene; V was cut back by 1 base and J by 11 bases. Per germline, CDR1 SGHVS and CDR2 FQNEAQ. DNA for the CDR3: TGTGCCAGCAGCTTAGGGAGCGGGGGGGCTTTTCAGTACTTC. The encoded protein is CASSLGSGGAFQYF.

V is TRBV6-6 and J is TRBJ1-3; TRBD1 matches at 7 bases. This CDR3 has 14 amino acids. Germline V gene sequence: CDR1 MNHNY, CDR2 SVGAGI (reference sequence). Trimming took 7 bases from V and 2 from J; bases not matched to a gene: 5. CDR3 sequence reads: CASIPQGAGNTIYF. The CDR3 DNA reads TGTGCCAGCATCCCGCAGGGGGCTGGAAACACCATATATTTT.

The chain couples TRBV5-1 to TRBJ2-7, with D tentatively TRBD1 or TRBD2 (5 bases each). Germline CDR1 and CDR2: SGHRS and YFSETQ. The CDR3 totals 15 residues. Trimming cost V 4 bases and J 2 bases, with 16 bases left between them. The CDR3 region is CASSPNSGTTYEQYF. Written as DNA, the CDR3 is TGCGCCAGCAGCCCTAACTCAGGGACCACCTACGAGCAGTACTTC.

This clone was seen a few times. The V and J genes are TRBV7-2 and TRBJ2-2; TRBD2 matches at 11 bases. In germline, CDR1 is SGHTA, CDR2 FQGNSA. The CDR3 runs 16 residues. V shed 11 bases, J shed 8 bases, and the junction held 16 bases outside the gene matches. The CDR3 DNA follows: TGTGCCCGAGGGGCTAGCGGGGGGACACGCCGAGGGGAGCTGTTTTTT. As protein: CARGASGGTRRGELFF. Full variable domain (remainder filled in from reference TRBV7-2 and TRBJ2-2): GAGVSQSPSNKVTEKGKDVELRCDPISGHTALYWYRQSLGQGLEFLIYFQGNSAPDKSGLPSDRFSAERTGGSVSTLTIQRTQQEDSAVYLCARGASGGTRRGELFFGEGSRLTVL.

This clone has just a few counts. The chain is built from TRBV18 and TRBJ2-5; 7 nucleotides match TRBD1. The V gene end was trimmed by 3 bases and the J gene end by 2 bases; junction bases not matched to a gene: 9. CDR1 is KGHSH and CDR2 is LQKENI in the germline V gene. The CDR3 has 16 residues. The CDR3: CASSPGRDRSQETQYF. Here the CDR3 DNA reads TGTGCCAGCTCACCCGGTAGGGACAGAAGTCAAGAGACCCAGTACTTC.

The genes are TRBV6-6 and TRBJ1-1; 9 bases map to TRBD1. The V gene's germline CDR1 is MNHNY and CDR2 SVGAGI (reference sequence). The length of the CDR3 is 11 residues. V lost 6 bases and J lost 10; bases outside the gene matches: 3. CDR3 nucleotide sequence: TGTGCCAGCAGCCGACAGGGGGGAGCTTTCTTT. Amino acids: CASSRQGGAFF.

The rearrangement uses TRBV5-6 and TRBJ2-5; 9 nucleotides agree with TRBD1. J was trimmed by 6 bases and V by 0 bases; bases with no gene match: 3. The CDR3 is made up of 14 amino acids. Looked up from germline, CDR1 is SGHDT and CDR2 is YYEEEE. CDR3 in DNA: TGTGCCAGCAGCTTGGGGGGACAGGGAAAGACCCAGTACTTC. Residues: CASSLGGQGKTQYF.

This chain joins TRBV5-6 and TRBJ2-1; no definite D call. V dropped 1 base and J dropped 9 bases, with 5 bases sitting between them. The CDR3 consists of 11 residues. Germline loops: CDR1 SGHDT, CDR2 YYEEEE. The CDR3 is CASSLSLEQFF. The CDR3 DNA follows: TGTGCCAGCAGCTTGTCACTTGAGCAGTTCTTC.

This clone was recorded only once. In DNA form, the CDR3 reads TGCGCCAGCAGCTTAGGTTCGTCAGATACGCAGTATTTT. Translated, it gives CASSLGSSDTQYF. The chain carries TRBV5-1 and TRBJ2-3, with D hard to call. Trimming cost V 2 bases and J 4 bases, with 8 bases left between them. There are 13 residues in the CDR3. CDR1 is SGHRS and CDR2 is YFSETQ in the germline V gene.

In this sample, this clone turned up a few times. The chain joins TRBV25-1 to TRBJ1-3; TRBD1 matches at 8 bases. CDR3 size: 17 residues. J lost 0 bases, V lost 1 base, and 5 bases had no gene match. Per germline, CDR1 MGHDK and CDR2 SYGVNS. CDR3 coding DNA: TGTGCCAGCAGTGAATGGGAACAGGGGGGCTCTGGAAACACCATATATTTT. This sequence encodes CASSEWEQGGSGNTIYF.

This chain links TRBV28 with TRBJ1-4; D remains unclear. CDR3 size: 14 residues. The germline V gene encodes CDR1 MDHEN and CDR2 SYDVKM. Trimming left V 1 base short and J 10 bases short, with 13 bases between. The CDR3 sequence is CASSLSSGIGKLFF. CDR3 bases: TGTGCCAGCAGTTTATCTTCCGGAATAGGAAAACTGTTTTTT.

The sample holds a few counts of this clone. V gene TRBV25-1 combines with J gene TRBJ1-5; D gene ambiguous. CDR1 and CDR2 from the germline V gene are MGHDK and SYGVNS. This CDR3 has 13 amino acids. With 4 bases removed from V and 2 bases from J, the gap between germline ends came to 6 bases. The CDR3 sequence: CASSVEGNQPQHF. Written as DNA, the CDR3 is TGTGCCAGCAGTGTGGAGGGCAATCAGCCCCAGCATTTT. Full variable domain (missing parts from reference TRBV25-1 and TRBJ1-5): EADIYQTPRYLVIGTGKKITLECSQTMGHDKMYWYQQDPGMELHLIHYSYGVNSTEKGDLSSESTVSRIRTEHFPLTLESARPSHTSQYLCASSVEGNQPQHFGDGTRLSIL.

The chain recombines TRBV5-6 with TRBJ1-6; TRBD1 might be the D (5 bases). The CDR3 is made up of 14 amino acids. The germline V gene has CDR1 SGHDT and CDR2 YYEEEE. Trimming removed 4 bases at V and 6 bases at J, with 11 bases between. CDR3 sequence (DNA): TGTGCCAGCAGCATGGGACGGATTAATTCACCCCTCCACTTT. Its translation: CASSMGRINSPLHF.

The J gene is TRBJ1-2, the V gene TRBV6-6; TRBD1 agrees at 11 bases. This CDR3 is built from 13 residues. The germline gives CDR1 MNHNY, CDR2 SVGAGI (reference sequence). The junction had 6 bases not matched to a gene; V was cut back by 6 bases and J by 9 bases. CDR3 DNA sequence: TGTGCCAGCAGGGAAAGGACAGGGGGCCGCTACACCTTC. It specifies CASRERTGGRYTF.